One and the same sample provided the 21 T cell receptor beta chains below, sequenced in a study of blood T cells in healthy people across ages. Through a sample-barcoded 5' primer and a J-beta primer mix, a second PCR was run for roughly 6 to 11 cycles. TCRdb called the 5' RACE reads again in MiXCR, with one record for every CDR3 protein. The data show 1,800,000 or so distinct CDR3 sequences, with about 39% seen just once and 23% held by the top ten. The material sequenced was blood. Source of these receptors: a human donor in good health.

This clonotype was detected ten times or more. The gene calls are TRBV7-2 and TRBJ1-2; 7 nucleotides agree with TRBD1. Trimming cost V 3 bases and J 4 bases; bases outside gene matches: 5. Germline V gives CDR1 SGHTA, CDR2 FQGNSA. The CDR3 loop spans 14 amino acids. For the CDR3, the DNA is TGTGCCAGCAGCTTTACGGGACAGCTCTATGGCTACACCTTC. Translating gives CASSFTGQLYGYTF.

This clonotype was picked up a small number of times. The chain uses TRBV3-1 and TRBJ2-4, with 7 positions matching TRBD1. The ends lost 1 base at V and 13 bases at J; junction bases unmatched: 4. The CDR3 runs 12 residues. The germline V gene encodes CDR1 LGHDT and CDR2 YNNKEL (reference sequence). The CDR3 DNA reads TGTGCCAGCAGCCAAGCAGACAGGGAGCAGTACTTC. It is translated as CASSQADREQYF. The full variable domain, completed using reference TRBV3-1 and TRBJ2-4, is DTAVSQTPKYLVTQMGNDKSIKCEQNLGHDTMYWYKQDSKKFLKIMFSYNNKELIINETVPNRFSPKSPDKAHLNLHINSLELGDSAVYFCASSQADREQYFGAGTRLSVL.

The chain has TRBV7-2 and TRBJ2-7; D call uncertain. The CDR3 has 14 amino acids. Trimming removed 1 base from V and 0 bases from J, with 7 bases in between. Germline loops: CDR1 SGHTA, CDR2 FQGNSA. CDR3 region: CTSSLGPGSYEQYF. The CDR3 DNA is TGTACCAGCAGCTTAGGGCCGGGCTCCTACGAGCAGTACTTC.

This clonotype has more than one count but fewer than ten. This chain connects TRBV18 to TRBJ1-2; weak D call: TRBD1 (6 bases). The CDR3 runs to 14 residues. CDR1 is KGHSH, CDR2 LQKENI, per germline. V was shortened by 3 bases and J by 3 bases, with 11 bases between the two germline ends. CDR3 loop: CASSPGQIYYGYTF. The CDR3 bases are TGTGCCAGCTCACCCGGACAGATATACTATGGCTACACCTTC.

This clonotype was counted a single time. The genes are TRBV20-1 and TRBJ1-1, with 7 bases fitting TRBD1. After removal of 2 bases from V and 6 bases from J, the junction contained 15 bases not matched to a gene. The CDR3 runs to 16 residues. Looked up from germline, CDR1 is DFQATT and CDR2 is SNEGSKA (reference sequence). The DNA of the CDR3 is TGCAGTGCTAGAATACCCGAAGCAACAGGGGTAGCTGAAGCTTTCTTT. Protein: CSARIPEATGVAEAFF.

This clonotype has just a few counts. The chain uses TRBV28 and TRBJ2-5; 8 bases line up with TRBD1. The V and J ends lost 7 bases and 2 bases, in that order; junction bases with no gene match: 15. The length of the CDR3 is 17 residues. CDR1 is MDHEN, CDR2 SYDVKM, per germline. The CDR3 sequence: CASIEITAWTGQETQYF. CDR3 sequence (DNA): TGTGCCAGCATAGAGATCACTGCTTGGACAGGGCAAGAGACCCAGTACTTC.

This clonotype was seen only a few times. V and J are TRBV5-1 and TRBJ2-7; 10 positions agree with TRBD1. Germline V CDR1 and CDR2: SGHRS, YFSETQ. Trimming at V came to 2 bases and at J to 4 bases, leaving 6 bases not matched to a gene. This CDR3 spans 15 amino acids. CDR3 protein: CASSFQPGQGYEQYF. CDR3 in DNA: TGCGCCAGCAGCTTCCAACCGGGACAGGGGTACGAGCAGTACTTC.

This clonotype was detected only a few times. The CDR3: CASSFGQGGVYGYTF. CDR3 in DNA: TGTGCCAGCAGCTTCGGACAGGGAGGCGTCTATGGCTACACCTTC. The V and J genes are TRBV7-9 and TRBJ1-2; 8 bases fit TRBD1. This CDR3 comprises 15 residues. With V trimmed by 3 bases and J by 4 bases, 7 bases remained unmatched. Germline CDR1 is SEHNR and CDR2 is FQNEAQ (reference sequence).

The chain employs TRBV24-1 and TRBJ2-1, with 7 bases matching TRBD2. The junction had 6 bases not matched to a gene; V was cut back by 1 base and J by 7 bases. Germline V gene data show CDR1 as KGHDR and CDR2 as SFDVKD. This CDR3 contains 15 residues. The CDR3 is CATSDFRGGENEQFF. The CDR3 bases are TGTGCCACCAGTGATTTTCGCGGGGGAGAAAATGAGCAGTTCTTC.

This chain connects TRBV20-1 to TRBJ1-5; D unresolved. The CDR3 spans 14 residues. Germline CDR1 DFQATT, CDR2 SNEGSKA (reference sequence). The V and J ends lost 6 bases and 0 bases respectively, with 12 bases between them. The CDR3 region is CSASYLNSNQPQHF. CDR3 sequence (DNA): TGCAGTGCCTCTTATCTGAATAGCAATCAGCCCCAGCATTTT.

V is TRBV6-2 or TRBV6-3 and J is TRBJ2-7, with 10 nucleotides matching TRBD2. Germline V gene lookup returns CDR1 MNHEY and CDR2 SVGEGT. The CDR3 spans 15 residues. V trimming: 6 bases; J trimming: 3 bases; junction bases outside the gene matches: 8. The chain's CDR3 is CASRLFSGGYYEQYF. CDR3 sequence (DNA): TGTGCCAGCAGACTTTTTAGCGGGGGGTACTACGAGCAGTACTTC.

This clonotype has a handful of counts. This chain connects TRBV12-3 or TRBV12-4 to TRBJ1-2; possible D gene TRBD1, 5 bases. The V end was cut by 3 bases, the J end by 13 bases, with 15 bases between. This CDR3 is built from 12 residues. DNA for the CDR3: TGTGCCAGCAGTTTGGTACGAGGGGAGTTCACCTTC. The encoded protein is CASSLVRGEFTF.

This clonotype was observed a handful of times. The rearrangement joins TRBV5-1 to TRBJ1-2, with TRBD1 matching 8 bases. V was pared by 4 bases and J by 8 bases, with 7 bases of the junction left unmatched. This CDR3 comprises 13 residues. The V gene's germline CDR1 is SGHRS and CDR2 YFSETQ. DNA of the CDR3: TGCGCCAGCAGCATCCCGGGACAGGAGGGCTACACCTTC. This sequence encodes CASSIPGQEGYTF.

There are a few counts of this clonotype. A much bigger clone sits one base away, suggesting this may be a read error. The J gene is TRBJ2-1, the V gene TRBV7-2; a weak D match, TRBD1 (6 bases). Germline V gene data show CDR1 as SGHTA and CDR2 as FQGNSA. Trimming stripped 7 bases from V and 7 bases from J, with 11 bases between. The CDR3 is 12 residues long. The CDR3 bases are TGTGCCAGCAACTCCAGGGGAAATGAGCAGTTCTTC. Translating gives CASNSRGNEQFF.

The chain is built from TRBV7-8 and TRBJ1-4; no firm D call. The CDR3 has 12 residues. Trimming removed 4 bases from V and 10 bases from J, with 10 bases in between. Germline V gene sequence: CDR1 SGHVS, CDR2 FQNEAQ. CDR3 residues: CASSSSDGKLFF. The CDR3 nucleotides are TGTGCCAGCAGCTCGTCCGACGGAAAACTGTTTTTT.

The chain combines TRBV24-1 with TRBJ1-3; D remains unclear. This CDR3 spans 15 amino acids. V was trimmed by 3 bases and J by 2 bases, leaving 10 bases between them. The germline V gene encodes CDR1 KGHDR and CDR2 SFDVKD. Written as DNA, the CDR3 is TGTGCCACCAGTGATCCACGTGGCGCTGGAAACACCATATATTTT. Translated: CATSDPRGAGNTIYF.

The chain links TRBV2 to TRBJ2-6, with D uncertain. The CDR3 spans 15 residues. The V end lost 6 bases, the J end lost 0 bases, and 9 bases lay between the germline ends. The germline V gene encodes CDR1 SNHLY and CDR2 FYNNEI. The chain's CDR3 is CASRFTGSGANVLTF. The CDR3 DNA sequence: TGTGCCAGCAGATTCACGGGCTCTGGGGCCAACGTCCTGACTTTC.

J is TRBJ2-1 and V is TRBV4-3, with TRBD2 matching 12 bases. The CDR3 is 22 amino acids. After removal of 3 bases from V and 10 bases from J, the junction contained 28 bases not matched to a gene. Germline V gene sequence: CDR1 LGHNA, CDR2 YSLEER. CDR3 bases: TGCGCCAGCAGCCAGAAATATGTTGGGTCAGGGGCTTTGACTAGCGGGAGCTACGAGCAGTTCTTC. It encodes CASSQKYVGSGALTSGSYEQFF.

The chain links TRBV7-2 to TRBJ2-5; no reliable D call. The CDR3 is 16 amino acids. Trimming pared 2 bases from V and 1 base from J, leaving 14 bases between. Germline V gene sequence: CDR1 SGHTA, CDR2 FQGNSA. CDR3 in DNA: TGTGCCAGCAGCTTATCGACAACACCCGCCCAAGAGACCCAGTACTTC. This gives the protein CASSLSTTPAQETQYF.

The chain couples TRBV20-1 to TRBJ2-5, with D perhaps TRBD1 or TRBD2 (6 bases each). V lost 1 base, J lost 1 base, and 16 bases lay in between. Looked up from germline, CDR1 is DFQATT and CDR2 is SNEGSKA (reference sequence). The CDR3 sequence is 16 residues long. The CDR3 nucleotides read TGCAGTGCTAGAGCCCCGGGCAGGGGAGGCCAAGAGACCCAGTACTTC. It encodes CSARAPGRGGQETQYF.

This clonotype was found a few times. The V and J genes are TRBV29-1 and TRBJ2-5; TRBD2 might be the D (5 bases). Germline CDR1 SQVTM, CDR2 ANQGSEA. The CDR3 runs to 13 residues. Between the trimmed V and J ends, which lost 1 base and 11 bases, there was a span of 17 bases. The CDR3 nucleotides read TGCAGCGTTGAAGCCCAGGTTTCGAGGGAGCAGTACTTC. Translation: CSVEAQVSREQYF.